Each of the 22 T cell receptor beta chains below was sequenced from the same sample in a study of blood T cell repertoires in COVID-19 (TCRdb year 2020). Receptor libraries were prepared by the immunoSEQ multiplex PCR assay. As stored in TCRdb, this immuneACCESS dataset retains in-frame rearrangements with V and J assigned. A fraction of the clones does not appear; measured against another copy, unresolved V genes explain less than half of the discrepancy, and the remainder lacks a known reason. Across this sample there are approximately 400,000 clones, with about 89% seen only once. The ten largest clones take up roughly 0.86% of the sample. The sequenced material came from PBMCs or T cells enriched from blood (not recorded which). The origin of the receptors is a woman aged 40 to 55 who had been exposed to COVID-19.

The chain joins TRBV7-8 to TRBJ1-2, with D perhaps TRBD1 (6 bases). Trimming shortened V by 5 bases and J by 5 bases, and 15 bases separated the two germline ends. Germline values: CDR1 SGHVS, CDR2 FQNEAQ. The CDR3 has 14 residues. In nucleotides, the CDR3 is TGTGCCAGCAGCCCACAACAGGGCTTTTATGGCTACACCTTC. This encodes CASSPQQGFYGYTF.

The chain combines TRBV9 with TRBJ2-2; 11 nucleotides agree with TRBD2. Germline-derived CDR1 and CDR2 are SGDLS and YYNGEE. V lost 1 base, J lost 1 base, and 3 bases stayed unmatched. The CDR3 totals 17 residues. CDR3 DNA: TGTGCCAGCAGCGTACTAGCGGGGGGCTTGAACACCGGGGAGCTGTTTTTT. It yields the protein CASSVLAGGLNTGELFF. The full variable domain, completed using reference TRBV9 and TRBJ2-2, is DSGVTQTPKHLITATGQRVTLRCSPRSGDLSVYWYQQSLDQGLQFLIQYYNGEERAKGNILERFSAQQFPDLHSELNLSSLELGDSALYFCASSVLAGGLNTGELFFGEGSRLTVL.

This sequence joins TRBV7-2 and TRBJ2-5; tentatively, D is TRBD2 (6 bases). Germline V gene data show CDR1 as SGHTA and CDR2 as FQGNSA. The CDR3 length is 18 residues. Trimming pared 1 base from V and 0 bases from J, leaving 18 bases between. DNA for the CDR3: TGTGCCAGCAGCTTAGGGGTCGTGGTAGCGGCTTACCAAGAGACCCAGTACTTC. Its translation is CASSLGVVVAAYQETQYF. Complete variable domain (other parts from reference TRBV7-2 and TRBJ2-5): GAGVSQSPSNKVTEKGKDVELRCDPISGHTALYWYRQSLGQGLEFLIYFQGNSAPDKSGLPSDRFSAERTGGSVSTLTIQRTQQEDSAVYLCASSLGVVVAAYQETQYFGPGTRLLVL.

V and J are TRBV24-1 and TRBJ2-1, with TRBD2 matching 7 bases. The germline CDR1 and CDR2 sequences are KGHDR and SFDVKD. J was trimmed by 4 bases and V by 2 bases; bases with no gene match: 10. The CDR3 contains 17 residues. The CDR3 region is CATSDWGGDYSYNEQFF. The CDR3 nucleotides are TGTGCCACCAGTGATTGGGGGGGGGACTACTCGTACAATGAGCAGTTCTTC.

In its sample, this clone was seen once. This rearrangement joins TRBV2 to TRBJ1-1; no definite D call. V shed 7 bases and J shed 4 bases, with 13 bases lying between them. The CDR3 covers 13 residues. The germline V gene encodes CDR1 SNHLY and CDR2 FYNNEI. CDR3 region: CASIDWVGTEAFF. The CDR3 nucleotides are TGTGCCAGCATCGACTGGGTAGGCACTGAAGCTTTCTTT.

The chain couples TRBV19 to TRBJ2-2; the match to TRBD2 covers 12 bases. V shed 11 bases, J shed 7 bases, and the junction held 11 bases outside the gene matches. The CDR3 contains 15 residues. Germline V gene lookup returns CDR1 LNHDA and CDR2 SQIVND (reference sequence). The CDR3 DNA reads TGTGCCGTGGGAATCGGACTAGCGGGAAACGGGGAGCTGTTTTTT. The encoded protein is CAVGIGLAGNGELFF.

The chain recombines TRBV6-2 or TRBV6-3 with TRBJ2-7, with D possibly matching TRBD1 (6 bases). Trimming removed 6 bases from V and 3 bases from J, with 15 bases in between. This CDR3 region has 14 residues. CDR1 and CDR2 from the germline V gene are MNHEY and SVGEGT. The CDR3 DNA reads TGTGCCAGCAGCCTCAGACAGGATTTCTACGAGCAGTACTTC. Its translation is CASSLRQDFYEQYF.

The V gene is TRBV19, the J gene TRBJ1-1; TRBD1 might be the D (6 bases). Trimming cost V 7 bases and J 3 bases, with 27 bases left between them. The CDR3 covers 18 residues. CDR1 LNHDA and CDR2 SQIVND come from the germline V gene (reference sequence). This CDR3 reads CASTYRLGARKGDTEAFF. The CDR3 region has the DNA TGTGCCAGTACCTATAGGCTGGGGGCTAGAAAAGGGGACACTGAAGCTTTCTTT. The full variable domain, its missing parts supplied by reference TRBV19 and TRBJ1-1, is DGGITQSPKYLFRKEGQNVTLSCEQNLNHDAMYWYRQDPGQGLRLIYYSQIVNDFQKGDIAEGYSVSREKKESFPLTVTSAQKNPTAFYLCASTYRLGARKGDTEAFFGQGTRLTVV.

The V call is TRBV10-2, the J call TRBJ2-3, with D maybe TRBD2 (6 bases). This CDR3 region has 15 residues. In germline, CDR1 is WSHSY, CDR2 SAAADI. Trimming removed 8 bases at V and 0 bases at J, with 15 bases between. This CDR3 reads CASDIGGPSTDTQYF. DNA for the CDR3: TGCGCCAGCGACATCGGGGGACCCAGCACAGATACGCAGTATTTT.

The chain recombines TRBV6-5 with TRBJ2-7; weak D call: TRBD1 (5 bases). From germline, CDR1 is MNHEY and CDR2 SVGAGI. This CDR3 region has 13 residues. V was pared by 2 bases and J by 3 bases, with 8 bases between. Written as DNA, the CDR3 is TGTGCCAGCAGTTACGACAGCTACTACGAGCAGTACTTC. It translates to CASSYDSYYEQYF.

The J gene is TRBJ1-6, the V gene TRBV5-6, with 9 bases fitting TRBD1. J was trimmed by 7 bases and V by 4 bases; bases with no gene match: 12. The CDR3 is 17 amino acids. The germline gives CDR1 SGHDT, CDR2 YYEEEE. The CDR3 loop is CASSRGGQGRRNSPLHF. CDR3 in DNA: TGTGCCAGCAGCCGGGGAGGACAGGGGAGGAGAAATTCACCCCTCCACTTT.

The chain carries TRBV6-5 and TRBJ1-5, with TRBD1 identical over 8 bases. V gave up 4 bases and J gave up 5 bases; unmatched junction bases: 7. The CDR3 loop spans 15 amino acids. Germline CDR1 is MNHEY and CDR2 is SVGAGI. CDR3 loop: CASSSLTGGYQPQHF. The DNA of the CDR3 is TGTGCCAGCAGTTCCCTAACAGGGGGGTATCAGCCCCAGCATTTT.

This chain joins TRBV18 and TRBJ1-5; tentative D call: TRBD1 (5 bases). Per germline, CDR1 KGHSH and CDR2 LQKENI. The CDR3 sequence is 15 residues long. Deletions cut 0 bases from V and 6 bases from J, with 12 bases between. The CDR3 is CASSPPGPVGQPQHF. The CDR3 bases are TGTGCCAGCTCACCACCGGGGCCGGTAGGTCAGCCCCAGCATTTT.

This clone was seen only once. This chain joins TRBV27 and TRBJ2-6; perhaps TRBD2 as D (6 bases). V was trimmed by 0 bases and J by 3 bases, leaving 9 bases between them. The CDR3 totals 16 residues. Germline CDR1 is MNHEY and CDR2 is SMNVEV (reference sequence). The CDR3 sequence: CASSLSSGVGANVLTF. The DNA of the CDR3 is TGTGCCAGCAGTTTATCTTCGGGGGTTGGGGCCAACGTCCTGACTTTC.

The chain carries TRBV19 and TRBJ1-2, with 7 bases matching TRBD1. The ends lost 4 bases at V and 5 bases at J; junction bases unmatched: 10. Germline CDR1 LNHDA, CDR2 SQIVND (reference sequence). The CDR3 is made up of 15 amino acids. CDR3 sequence reads: CASSTWDSETYGYTF. For the CDR3, the DNA is TGTGCCAGTAGTACCTGGGACAGCGAAACTTATGGCTACACCTTC.

This chain uses TRBV27 with TRBJ1-6; D remains ambiguous. Germline V gene sequence: CDR1 MNHEY, CDR2 SMNVEV (reference sequence). The V end lost 4 bases, the J end lost 3 bases, and 7 bases lay between the germline ends. The CDR3 spans 14 residues. In DNA, the CDR3 is TGTGCCAGCAGTTACAGTCTCTATAATTCACCCCTCCACTTT. Its translation is CASSYSLYNSPLHF.

V is TRBV7-8 and J is TRBJ1-5, with 12 bases aligning to TRBD1. Unmatched junction bases numbered 6, after V lost 1 base and J lost 5 bases. This CDR3 contains 17 residues. In germline, CDR1 is SGHVS, CDR2 FQNEAQ. CDR3 amino acids: CASSLVGTGGRDQPQHF. In DNA, the CDR3 is TGTGCCAGCAGCTTAGTGGGGACAGGGGGCAGGGATCAGCCCCAGCATTTT.

The genes are TRBV14 and TRBJ2-2, with D perhaps TRBD2 (6 bases). Germline loops: CDR1 SGHDN, CDR2 FVKESK. Trimming removed 1 base from V and 3 bases from J, with 12 bases in between. The CDR3 loop spans 16 amino acids. The CDR3 here is CASSQVSGVYTGELFF. Here the CDR3 DNA reads TGTGCCAGCAGCCAAGTTTCGGGGGTCTACACCGGGGAGCTGTTTTTT.

With respect to this clone: This sample includes further DNA sequences coding for the same CDR3. The CDR3 is CASSVGASGPYEQYF. The DNA for the CDR3 is TGTGCCAGCAGCGTAGGAGCTAGCGGCCCCTACGAGCAGTACTTC. V is TRBV9 and J is TRBJ2-7; 7 nucleotides agree with TRBD2. Germline lookup yields CDR1 SGDLS and CDR2 YYNGEE. The junction had 5 bases not matched to a gene; V was cut back by 0 bases and J by 2 bases. CDR3 length equals 15 residues.

The V gene is TRBV28, the J gene TRBJ2-1, with TRBD2 matching 7 bases. Germline CDR1 MDHEN, CDR2 SYDVKM. CDR3 length: 17 residues. V gave up 1 base and J gave up 3 bases; unmatched junction bases: 9. The CDR3 loop reads CASSLSTGGGVYNEQFF. DNA of the CDR3: TGTGCCAGCAGTTTATCTACGGGAGGAGGAGTCTACAATGAGCAGTTCTTC.

The chain carries TRBV30 and TRBJ2-1; D might be TRBD2 (6 bases). Germline values: CDR1 GTSNPN, CDR2 SVGIG (reference sequence). V was shortened by 2 bases and J by 8 bases, with 16 bases between the two germline ends. This CDR3 contains 14 residues. The CDR3, as DNA: TGTGCCTGGAGTCCTCTGCGGAGCGGGTATGAGCAGTTCTTC. Encoded protein: CAWSPLRSGYEQFF.

The J gene is TRBJ2-3, the V gene TRBV29-1; no definite D call. CDR3 size: 11 residues. Trimming left V 5 bases short and J 3 bases short, with 6 bases between. CDR1 is SQVTM, CDR2 ANQGSEA, per germline. The CDR3 loop is CSVLRTDTQYF. In DNA form, the CDR3 reads TGCAGCGTTCTCCGGACAGATACGCAGTATTTT.